A single sample gave rise to the 24 T cell receptor beta chains below, sequenced in a study of blood T cells in healthy people across ages. Next came a second PCR, run for roughly 6 to 11 cycles, which used a sample-barcoded 5' primer along with a J-beta primer mix. MiXCR was run by TCRdb on the 5' RACE reads, yielding one entry per CDR3 protein. The table lists about 730,000 distinct CDR3 sequences, roughly 43% of them singletons. The sample was blood. The source is a woman between 55 and 75 years old in good health.

This clonotype showed up many times. The chain carries TRBV6-5 and TRBJ2-5; the D is unclear. CDR1 and CDR2 from the germline V gene are MNHEY and SVGAGI. The CDR3 runs to 14 residues. Trimming cost V 4 bases and J 0 bases, with 9 bases left between them. CDR3 DNA: TGTGCCAGCAGTTCTCTTGGGAACCAAGAGACCCAGTACTTC. Translating gives CASSSLGNQETQYF.

A note on this clonotype: Possible read error: a much larger clone is one base away. The chain has TRBV4-3 and TRBJ2-1; D perhaps matches TRBD2 (6 bases). The CDR3 length is 17 residues. The V and J ends lost 0 bases and 5 bases respectively, with 17 bases between them. Looked up from germline, CDR1 is LGHNA and CDR2 is YSLEER. The CDR3 DNA follows: TGCGCCAGCAGCCAAGATATAACTGGCGGGGCTCACAATGAGCAGTTCTTC. It yields the protein CASSQDITGGAHNEQFF.

The V call is TRBV10-3, the J call TRBJ2-1; 8 bases are a match to TRBD2. The CDR3 covers 13 residues. Germline CDR1 and CDR2: ENHRY and SYGVKD. The V segment lost 9 bases and the J segment 7 bases; nucleotides outside the gene matches: 8. The CDR3: CAISGVGNNEQFF. As DNA, the CDR3 is TGTGCCATTAGCGGGGTGGGGAATAATGAGCAGTTCTTC.

This chain links TRBV20-1 with TRBJ2-7, with TRBD1 matching 9 bases. The V and J ends lost 0 bases and 2 bases, in that order; junction bases with no gene match: 5. Germline assignment: CDR1 DFQATT and CDR2 SNEGSKA (reference sequence). The CDR3 runs to 15 residues. CDR3 sequence: CSARDPGQGPYEQYF. CDR3 sequence (DNA): TGCAGTGCTAGAGACCCGGGACAGGGACCCTACGAGCAGTACTTC.

This sequence joins TRBV5-6 and TRBJ2-1; D is unclear. This CDR3 is 15 amino acids long. Germline V gene data show CDR1 as SGHDT and CDR2 as YYEEEE. Trimming took 0 bases from V and 0 from J, leaving 7 bases between them. CDR3 in amino acids: CASSLVSDSYNEQFF. The DNA of the CDR3 is TGTGCCAGCAGCTTGGTGTCCGACTCCTACAATGAGCAGTTCTTC.

The chain joins TRBV7-2 to TRBJ2-1; D is possibly TRBD2 (6 bases). There are 16 residues in the CDR3. Trimming removed 5 bases at V and 9 bases at J, with 23 bases between. Germline CDR1 and CDR2: SGHTA and FQGNSA. In DNA, the CDR3 is TGTGCCAGCAGCCTTCAATGGGGACGGAGGGACGGTGAGCAGTTCTTC. Its translation is CASSLQWGRRDGEQFF.

This clonotype has only a few counts. This chain uses TRBV28 with TRBJ2-5, with D possibly being TRBD2 (5 bases). Per the germline V gene, CDR1 is MDHEN and CDR2 is SYDVKM. The V gene lost 3 bases and the J gene lost 5 bases, with 16 bases spanning the gap. The CDR3 is 15 amino acids. DNA for the CDR3: TGTGCCAGCAGTTTTGGTCCGGGGATGGGGGAGACCCAGTACTTC. Protein sequence: CASSFGPGMGETQYF. Based on the CDR3 plus reference TRBV28 and TRBJ2-5, the full variable domain is DVKVTQSSRYLVKRTGEKVFLECVQDMDHENMFWYRQDPGLGLRLIYFSYDVKMKEKGDIPEGYSVSREKKERFSLILESASTNQTSMYLCASSFGPGMGETQYFGPGTRLLVL.

This clonotype was seen repeatedly, ten times or more. The J gene is TRBJ2-5, the V gene TRBV9, with unresolved D. The CDR3 has 14 amino acids. Trimming stripped 4 bases from V and 3 bases from J, with 13 bases between. Germline V CDR1 and CDR2: SGDLS, YYNGEE. This chain's CDR3 is CASSPAPSEETQYF. DNA of the CDR3: TGTGCCAGCAGCCCCGCTCCCAGTGAAGAGACCCAGTACTTC.

V usage is TRBV14 and J usage is TRBJ2-5; possibly TRBD1 for D (6 bases). The germline gives CDR1 SGHDN, CDR2 FVKESK. The CDR3 extends over 13 amino acids. V shed 1 base and J shed 4 bases, with 7 bases lying between them. CDR3 coding DNA: TGTGCCAGCAGCCAAGTCAGGGGAGAGACCCAGTACTTC. Amino acids: CASSQVRGETQYF.

The gene calls are TRBV24-1 and TRBJ2-2; 12 bases are a match to TRBD1. The germline V gene has CDR1 KGHDR and CDR2 SFDVKD. Trimming removed 4 bases from V and 5 bases from J; junction bases left unmatched: 10. The CDR3 consists of 18 residues. For the CDR3, the DNA is TGTGCCACCAGTGACCCCCCGGGACAGGGGGCGACGACCGGGGAGCTGTTTTTT. It yields the protein CATSDPPGQGATTGELFF.

This chain connects TRBV18 to TRBJ2-1; D ambiguous. CDR3 length: 15 residues. Per the germline V gene, CDR1 is KGHSH and CDR2 is LQKENI. V was pared by 2 bases and J by 6 bases, with 14 bases between. The CDR3, as DNA: TGTGCCAGCTCACCAGATGGGCTGGGTAGCAATGAGCAGTTCTTC. It encodes CASSPDGLGSNEQFF.

With regard to this clonotype: A junction end diverges from the germline sequence, so it may reflect a read error. The chain joins TRBV5-1 to TRBJ2-3; D is unclear. The length of the CDR3 is 17 residues. Per germline, CDR1 SGHRS and CDR2 YFSETQ. In DNA, the CDR3 is TGCACCAGCAGCTTCGGACGAGTACCCATAACCTCAGATACGCAGTATTTT. It yields the protein CTSSFGRVPITSDTQYF.

DNA for the CDR3: TGCGCCAGCAGCCCATCACTAGGGGCTGGGGAGCTGTTTTTT. It is translated as CASSPSLGAGELFF. The J gene is TRBJ2-2, the V gene TRBV5-1; D assignment may be TRBD1 or TRBD2 (5 bases each). The germline gives CDR1 SGHRS, CDR2 YFSETQ. Deletions cut 4 bases from V and 8 bases from J, with 15 bases between. CDR3 length: 14 residues.

Points on this clonotype: This may be a read error: a much more frequent sequence differs by one nucleotide. The chain couples TRBV10-3 to TRBJ2-5; D unclear. This CDR3 has 12 amino acids. The germline CDR1 and CDR2 sequences are ENHRY and SYGVKD. The germline V and J ends were trimmed by 2 bases and 3 bases, with 4 bases remaining between them. The DNA of the CDR3 is TGTGCCATCAGTGAGCAAAAAGAGACCCAGTACTTC. Amino acids: CAISEQKETQYF.

In its sample, this clonotype was seen a few times. This rearrangement joins TRBV6-2 or TRBV6-3 to TRBJ1-5, with 7 bases lining up with TRBD1. Per the germline V gene, CDR1 is MNHEY and CDR2 is SVGEGT. The CDR3 consists of 14 residues. The trim removed 6 bases at V and 7 bases at J, leaving 9 bases unmatched. CDR3 sequence (DNA): TGTGCCAGCAGACTCCCAGGGGGTGGACAGCCCCAGCATTTT. Its translation is CASRLPGGGQPQHF.

The table lists this clonotype with many counts. The chain is built from TRBV24-1 and TRBJ2-1; the D call may be TRBD1 or TRBD2 (5 bases each). CDR1 KGHDR and CDR2 SFDVKD come from the germline V gene. With 4 bases removed from V and 9 bases from J, the gap between germline ends came to 15 bases. The CDR3 is made up of 14 amino acids. DNA for the CDR3: TGTGCCACCAGTGACTATACCCAGGGACCTGAGCAGTTCTTC. Protein product: CATSDYTQGPEQFF.

The CDR3 DNA sequence: TGTGCCAGCAGTGAACTACCTCAGGGGACCCAGTACTTC. This gives the protein CASSELPQGTQYF. This sequence joins TRBV25-1 and TRBJ2-5, with D maybe TRBD1 (5 bases). V dropped 2 bases and J dropped 7 bases, with 11 bases sitting between them. CDR1 is MGHDK and CDR2 is SYGVNS in the germline V gene. The CDR3 contains 13 residues.

V gene TRBV13 combines with J gene TRBJ2-7; D is unresolved. The CDR3 loop spans 15 amino acids. V was pared by 5 bases and J by 0 bases, with 14 bases between. CDR1 is PRHDT and CDR2 is FYEKMQ in the germline V gene (reference sequence). The CDR3 sequence is CASSPSPENSYEQYF. For the CDR3, the DNA is TGTGCCAGCAGCCCCTCGCCAGAAAACTCCTACGAGCAGTACTTC.

The sample holds a few counts of this clonotype. The chain couples TRBV7-9 to TRBJ1-2; the D is unclear. Looked up from germline, CDR1 is SEHNR and CDR2 is FQNEAQ (reference sequence). The length of the CDR3 is 14 residues. V gave up 5 bases and J gave up 2 bases, with 12 bases separating them. DNA for the CDR3: TGTGCCAGCAGCGGGGTCGACCGCAACTATGGCTACACCTTC. This codes for CASSGVDRNYGYTF.

Here the CDR3 reads CASSSSAGVIETQYF. The CDR3, as DNA: TGCGCCAGCAGCTCGTCAGCGGGAGTAATTGAGACCCAGTACTTC. V gene TRBV5-1 combines with J gene TRBJ2-5; 8 bases line up with TRBD2. Per germline, CDR1 SGHRS and CDR2 YFSETQ. This CDR3 comprises 15 residues. V was clipped by 3 bases and J by 5 bases; unmatched bases: 9.

The chain links TRBV20-1 to TRBJ1-5; the D gene is possibly TRBD1 (5 bases). CDR1 is DFQATT, CDR2 SNEGSKA, per germline (reference sequence). CDR3 size: 14 residues. V gave up 6 bases and J gave up 2 bases, with 14 bases separating them. This CDR3 is CSALLGGGNQPQHF. In nucleotides, the CDR3 is TGCAGTGCCCTTCTCGGAGGGGGCAATCAGCCCCAGCATTTT.

The J gene is TRBJ2-1, the V gene TRBV25-1; TRBD1 might be the D (6 bases). Germline V lookup: CDR1 MGHDK, CDR2 SYGVNS. Trimming shortened V by 1 base and J by 3 bases, and 7 bases separated the two germline ends. The CDR3 loop spans 14 amino acids. This CDR3 is CASSESDSYNEQFF. The CDR3 DNA follows: TGTGCCAGCAGTGAATCGGACAGCTACAATGAGCAGTTCTTC.

This clonotype has only a few counts. This sequence joins TRBV6-6 and TRBJ1-4; D is unclear. Germline CDR1 and CDR2: MNHNY and SVGAGI (reference sequence). Between the trimmed V and J ends, which lost 2 bases and 0 bases, there was a span of 7 bases. The CDR3 is 15 residues long. The CDR3 sequence: CASSYGDATNEKLFF. The CDR3, as DNA: TGTGCCAGCAGTTACGGAGATGCAACTAATGAAAAACTGTTTTTT.

The chain has TRBV7-8 and TRBJ1-2; a weak D match, TRBD1 (5 bases). V gave up 4 bases and J gave up 5 bases, with 17 bases separating them. This CDR3 is built from 15 residues. Germline assignment: CDR1 SGHVS and CDR2 FQNEAQ. As DNA, the CDR3 is TGTGCCAGCAGCTCCAACGGGGGACCGGGGTATGGCTACACCTTC. Translated, it gives CASSSNGGPGYGYTF.